This passage covers 27 T cell receptor beta chains from one sample sequenced in a study of blood T cell repertoires in COVID-19. The repertoire was sequenced with immunoSEQ multiplex PCR; TCRdb's copy has only in-frame clones and lacks some. The repertoire includes some 86,000 clones, more than 70% of them detected once, and 14% sits in the top ten. The specimen sequenced was peripheral blood. These receptors were collected from an older woman with acute or convalescent COVID-19.

The chain combines TRBV15 with TRBJ1-1, with D possibly matching TRBD1 (5 bases). The CDR3 has 13 amino acids. V shed 1 base and J shed 7 bases, with 10 bases lying between them. The V gene's germline CDR1 is LNHNV and CDR2 YYDKDF (reference sequence). As DNA, the CDR3 is TGTGCCACCAGCAGAGTGAAGCAGGGTGAAGCTTTCTTT. This translates into CATSRVKQGEAFF.

The J gene is TRBJ2-1, the V gene TRBV6-5, with 8 bases lining up with TRBD2. The CDR3 consists of 15 residues. V gave up 5 bases and J gave up 5 bases; unmatched junction bases: 8. Germline CDR1 is MNHEY and CDR2 is SVGAGI. The CDR3 spells CASSRSGSTNNEQFF. CDR3 in DNA: TGTGCCAGCAGTCGCAGCGGGAGCACAAACAATGAGCAGTTCTTC.

V gene TRBV4-3 combines with J gene TRBJ2-3, with D unclear. V lost 0 bases to trimming and J lost 1 base, with 5 bases between them. CDR3 length equals 14 residues. From germline, CDR1 is LGHNA and CDR2 YSLEER. CDR3 nucleotides: TGCGCCAGCAGCCAAGATGTAGGCACAGATACGCAGTATTTT. This translates into CASSQDVGTDTQYF.

This clone was observed a single time. The chain has TRBV5-1 and TRBJ1-4; no clear D gene. This CDR3 region has 14 residues. The germline CDR1 and CDR2 sequences are SGHRS and YFSETQ. The germline V and J ends were trimmed by 0 bases and 8 bases, with 11 bases remaining between them. CDR3 DNA: TGCGCCAGCAGCTTGGCCACCAGCGGGGAAAAACTGTTTTTT. It encodes CASSLATSGEKLFF. Based on the CDR3 plus reference TRBV5-1 and TRBJ1-4, the full variable domain is KAGVTQTPRYLIKTRGQQVTLSCSPISGHRSVSWYQQTPGQGLQFLFEYFSETQRNKGNFPGRFSGRQFSNSRSEMNVSTLELGDSALYLCASSLATSGEKLFFGSGTQLSVL.

This clone was seen a handful of times. This rearrangement joins TRBV19 to TRBJ1-1; TRBD1 agrees at 10 bases. CDR3 size: 14 residues. Trimming cost V 7 bases and J 4 bases; bases outside gene matches: 6. From germline, CDR1 is LNHDA and CDR2 SQIVND (reference sequence). CDR3 sequence reads: CASTDRTGGTEAFF. Here the CDR3 DNA reads TGTGCCAGTACCGACAGGACAGGGGGCACTGAAGCTTTCTTT.

In DNA form, the CDR3 reads TGTGCCAGCAGCCAAGAACTAGGGTGGACAGCTGAAGCTTTCTTT. Translating gives CASSQELGWTAEAFF. The chain recombines TRBV3-1 (or the pseudogene TRBV3-2) with TRBJ1-1, with D maybe TRBD1 (6 bases). V was clipped by 0 bases and J by 6 bases, with 14 bases between them. Germline CDR1 is LGHDT and CDR2 is YNNKEL (reference sequence). The CDR3 runs 15 residues.

This sequence joins TRBV5-1 and TRBJ2-5; possible D gene TRBD1, 6 bases. The V gene lost 0 bases and the J gene lost 5 bases, with 17 bases spanning the gap. CDR3 length: 16 residues. Germline V CDR1 and CDR2: SGHRS, YFSETQ. CDR3 sequence: CASSLGQVEVLETQYF. Here the CDR3 DNA reads TGCGCCAGCAGCTTGGGACAGGTAGAGGTTTTGGAGACCCAGTACTTC.

As DNA, the CDR3 is TGTGCCAGCAGTGAAGGAGAGTACAGGGGCTGGGATGGCTACACCTTC. Translated, it gives CASSEGEYRGWDGYTF. This sequence joins TRBV6-1 and TRBJ1-2, with 7 bases lining up with TRBD1. This CDR3 has 16 residues. J lost 6 bases, V lost 1 base, and 11 bases had no gene match. Per germline, CDR1 MNHNS and CDR2 SASEGT.

The chain combines TRBV29-1 with TRBJ1-4, with D hard to call. V lost 3 bases and J lost 0, with 8 bases in between. The CDR3 contains 14 residues. CDR1 is SQVTM, CDR2 ANQGSEA, per germline. The CDR3 DNA reads as TGCAGCGTTGAGAGCCTATCAACTAATGAAAAACTGTTTTTT. This codes for CSVESLSTNEKLFF.

V is TRBV4-1 and J is TRBJ1-6, with D possibly TRBD1 on 5 matching bases. There are 18 residues in the CDR3. Germline CDR1 reads MGHRA; CDR2 reads YSYEKL. Trimming stripped 1 base from V and 5 bases from J, with 18 bases between. This CDR3 reads CASSQGGNGNLNNSPLHF. The CDR3 DNA follows: TGCGCCAGCAGCCAAGGGGGCAACGGAAATCTCAATAATTCACCCCTCCACTTT.

This clone was seen only once. The rearrangement uses TRBV11-2 and TRBJ2-1; D may be TRBD2 (6 bases). Germline values: CDR1 SGHAT, CDR2 FQNNGV. The CDR3 extends over 14 amino acids. V shed 0 bases and J shed 4 bases, with 7 bases lying between them. The CDR3 sequence is CASSLDGTYNEQFF. The CDR3 nucleotides are TGTGCCAGCAGCTTAGACGGGACTTACAATGAGCAGTTCTTC.

The chain uses TRBV7-9 and TRBJ1-5; tentative D call: TRBD1 (6 bases). In germline, CDR1 is SEHNR, CDR2 FQNEAQ (reference sequence). V was pared by 4 bases and J by 6 bases, with 19 bases between. The length of the CDR3 is 16 residues. CDR3 region: CASSSSAGGSGQPQHF. The CDR3 nucleotides read TGTGCCAGCAGCTCATCGGCTGGGGGCTCGGGTCAGCCCCAGCATTTT.

The V and J genes are TRBV5-8 and TRBJ2-7; D may be TRBD1 (5 bases). Germline assignment: CDR1 SGHTS and CDR2 YDEGEE. This CDR3 comprises 16 residues. V lost 0 bases and J 0 bases, leaving 13 bases between the germline ends. In DNA form, the CDR3 reads TGTGCCAGCAGCTTGGAAAATACAGGTCCCTCCTACGAGCAGTACGTC. Translated, it gives CASSLENTGPSYEQYV.

The chain is built from TRBV10-1 and TRBJ2-1; a weak D match, TRBD1 (5 bases). V was cut by 6 bases and J by 3 bases, with 9 bases left in between. Germline V gene sequence: CDR1 WNHNN, CDR2 SYGVQD (reference sequence). The CDR3 covers 13 residues. The CDR3 coding sequence is TGCGCCAGCAGCTCCGACAGCTACAATGAGCAGTTCTTC. It yields the protein CASSSDSYNEQFF.

A word on this clone: The identical CDR3 is also encoded by other nucleotide sequences in the sample. This sequence joins TRBV6-9 and TRBJ2-3; TRBD2 matches 9 bases. The V gene's germline CDR1 is MNHGY and CDR2 SVAAGI. Trimming removed 7 bases from V and 0 bases from J; junction bases left unmatched: 14. The CDR3 sequence is 18 residues long. The CDR3 DNA follows: TGTGCCAGCAATGTAGGGGGGGCTAGCGGGGCCAGCACAGATACGCAGTATTTT. Translated, it gives CASNVGGASGASTDTQYF.

The chain has TRBV5-1 and TRBJ2-1; possibly TRBD2 for D (6 bases). Germline assignment: CDR1 SGHRS and CDR2 YFSETQ. V lost 0 bases to trimming and J lost 6 bases, with 13 bases between them. CDR3 length equals 15 residues. The CDR3 DNA reads TGCGCCAGCAGCTTGGTGGGACTTACTGCCAATGAGCAGTTCTTC. This gives the protein CASSLVGLTANEQFF.

V is TRBV7-9 and J is TRBJ1-4; D unresolved. Germline-derived CDR1 and CDR2 are SEHNR and FQNEAQ (reference sequence). V lost 5 bases, J lost 5 bases, and 12 bases lay in between. The CDR3 length is 14 residues. CDR3 DNA: TGTGCCAGCAGCCGGCCGAGGCTGAATGAAAAACTGTTTTTT. As protein: CASSRPRLNEKLFF.

This chain joins TRBV29-1 and TRBJ2-1; 7 bases map to TRBD2. The junction had 11 bases not matched to a gene; V was cut back by 3 bases and J by 0 bases. CDR3 length: 17 residues. Germline V CDR1 and CDR2: SQVTM, ANQGSEA. CDR3 protein: CSVEGTGAGVSYNEQFF. The CDR3, as DNA: TGCAGCGTTGAGGGAACGGGCGCGGGGGTCTCCTACAATGAGCAGTTCTTC.

The rearrangement links TRBV15 to TRBJ2-4; the match to TRBD1 covers 7 bases. V shed 3 bases and J 1 base; nucleotides not matched to a gene: 0. CDR1 is LNHNV, CDR2 YYDKDF, per germline (reference sequence). The CDR3 is 14 residues long. The CDR3 is CATSRGQAKNIQYF. CDR3 sequence (DNA): TGTGCCACCAGCAGGGGACAGGCCAAAAACATTCAGTACTTC.

V is TRBV28 and J is TRBJ1-1, with 9 positions matching TRBD1. The CDR3 length is 13 residues. Germline CDR1 is MDHEN and CDR2 is SYDVKM. The V and J ends lost 6 bases and 3 bases, in that order; junction bases with no gene match: 2. The CDR3 loop is CASSGQGYTEAFF. The CDR3 DNA reads TGTGCCAGCAGCGGACAGGGGTACACTGAAGCTTTCTTT.

The chain carries TRBV9 and TRBJ2-6; D possibly corresponds to TRBD1 (6 bases). This CDR3 has 17 amino acids. Trimming cost V 4 bases and J 3 bases, with 17 bases left between them. Germline lookup yields CDR1 SGDLS and CDR2 YYNGEE. The CDR3 sequence: CASSSGENFGGANVLTF. Written as DNA, the CDR3 is TGTGCCAGCAGCTCAGGGGAGAATTTCGGTGGGGCCAACGTCCTGACTTTC.

This chain links TRBV18 with TRBJ2-3, with D possibly TRBD2 on 6 matching bases. With 0 bases removed from V and 0 bases from J, the gap between germline ends came to 13 bases. Germline V gene sequence: CDR1 KGHSH, CDR2 LQKENI. The CDR3 is 17 residues long. The CDR3 DNA reads as TGTGCCAGCTCACCACCGGACTATCGGGGAAGCACAGATACGCAGTATTTT. This translates into CASSPPDYRGSTDTQYF.

The V gene is TRBV23-1, the J gene TRBJ2-5, with 12 bases lining up with TRBD1. TRBV23-1 is known as an ORF, though its function is uncertain. The CDR3 consists of 18 residues. V lost 0 bases and J lost 5; bases outside the gene matches: 10. The CDR3 nucleotides are TGCGCCAGCAGTCAATCCCGCAGGGACAGGGGGCGGGGGGAGACCCAGTACTTC. As protein: CASSQSRRDRGRGETQYF.

This clone occurred once. The gene calls are TRBV5-1 and TRBJ2-1; 15 nucleotides align to TRBD2. After removal of 3 bases from V and 0 bases from J, the junction contained 4 bases not matched to a gene. The germline V gene has CDR1 SGHRS and CDR2 YFSETQ. The length of the CDR3 is 18 residues. CDR3 region: CASSYGTSGRPSYNEQFF. CDR3 nucleotides: TGCGCCAGCAGCTACGGGACTAGCGGGAGGCCCTCCTACAATGAGCAGTTCTTC.

The chain couples TRBV5-1 to TRBJ1-3, with 7 bases fitting TRBD1. This CDR3 has 14 amino acids. The junction had 4 bases not matched to a gene; V was cut back by 3 bases and J by 4 bases. The germline gives CDR1 SGHRS, CDR2 YFSETQ. The CDR3 nucleotides are TGCGCCAGCAGCTCCGGGACAGCGGGAAACACCATATATTTT. The encoded protein is CASSSGTAGNTIYF.

V and J are TRBV11-3 and TRBJ1-2, with D uncertain. CDR1 is SGHNT, CDR2 YENEEA, per germline. The ends were cut back, 4 bases at V and 5 bases at J, with 11 bases in the middle. The CDR3 consists of 13 residues. CDR3 amino acids: CASSSPTEYGYTF. CDR3 DNA: TGTGCCAGCAGCTCCCCTACGGAGTATGGCTACACCTTC.

This chain connects TRBV18 to TRBJ2-2; 12 bases fit TRBD2. V was clipped by 2 bases and J by 1 base; unmatched bases: 5. This CDR3 has 18 amino acids. CDR1 is KGHSH, CDR2 LQKENI, per germline. The CDR3 spells CASSPSPSGRVNTGELFF. CDR3 DNA sequence: TGTGCCAGCTCACCATCTCCTAGCGGGAGGGTGAACACCGGGGAGCTGTTTTTT.